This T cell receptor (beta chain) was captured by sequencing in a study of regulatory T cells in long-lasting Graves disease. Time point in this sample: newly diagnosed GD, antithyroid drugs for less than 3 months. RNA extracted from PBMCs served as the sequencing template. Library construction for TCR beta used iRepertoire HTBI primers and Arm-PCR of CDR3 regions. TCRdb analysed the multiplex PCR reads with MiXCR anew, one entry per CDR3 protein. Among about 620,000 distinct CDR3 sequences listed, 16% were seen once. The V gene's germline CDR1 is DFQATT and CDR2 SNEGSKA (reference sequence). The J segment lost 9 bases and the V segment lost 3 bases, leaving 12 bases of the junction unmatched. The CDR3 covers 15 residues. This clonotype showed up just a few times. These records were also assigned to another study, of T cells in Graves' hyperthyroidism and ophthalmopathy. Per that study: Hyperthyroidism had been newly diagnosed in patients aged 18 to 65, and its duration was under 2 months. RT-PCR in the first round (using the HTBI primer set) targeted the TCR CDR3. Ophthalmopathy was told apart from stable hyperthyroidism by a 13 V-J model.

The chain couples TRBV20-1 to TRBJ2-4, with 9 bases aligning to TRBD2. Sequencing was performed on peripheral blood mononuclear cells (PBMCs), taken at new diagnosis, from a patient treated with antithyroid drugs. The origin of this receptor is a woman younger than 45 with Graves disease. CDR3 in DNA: TGCAGTGCTAGCGCCGCCGGGACTAGCTCGGGCATTCAGTACTTC. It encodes CSASAAGTSSGIQYF.